This T cell receptor beta chain appears in the sequencing data of a study of HIV-infected patients and healthy controls. The repertoire came from unfractionated whole blood and reflected all unsorted peripheral T cells. The CDR3 totals 15 residues. Per the germline V gene, CDR1 is DFQATT and CDR2 is SNEGSKA (reference sequence). The V end lost 0 bases, the J end lost 2 bases, and 11 bases lay between the germline ends. This clonotype was found a few times. Reverse transcription used roughly 450 ng RNA and constant-region primers for alpha and beta. Each of the alpha and beta chains got its own library through chain-specific third strand synthesis with indices. Using its own MiXCR run on the 5' RACE reads, TCRdb lists one record per CDR3 protein. This sample carries some 9,900 distinct CDR3 sequences, about 5.2% of them seen once, and the ten largest clones take 14% to 15%.

This clonotype was obtained from an adult with HIV infection. The sequences come from blood, collected before antiretroviral therapy. The V gene is TRBV20-1, the J gene TRBJ2-4, with D possibly matching TRBD1 (5 bases). CDR3 residues: CSARDLRQPKNIQYF. The CDR3 DNA reads as TGCAGTGCTAGAGATTTGAGACAGCCCAAAAACATTCAGTACTTC.